Described below is a single T cell receptor beta chain sequence and its context. Its target is unknown. CDR3 length: 12 residues. The germline gives CDR1 MNHEY, CDR2 SVGAGI. Trimming removed 6 bases from V and 10 bases from J, with 10 bases in between. Treatment defined: around 19 received Ad26.COV2.S at low or high dose, single or two shots; 5 received placebo; per-sample allocation not given. Each sample was drawn 63 days after the first injection (of vaccine or placebo). SARS-CoV-2 spike from the Wuhan strain was encoded by the vaccine, an Ad26 vector. These data originate in a study of Ad26.COV2.S vaccination and SARS-CoV-2 variants. Notes on the study in general: Responses of T cells in total may have been underestimated by the TCR breadth and depth analyses.

This table comes from immunoSEQ multiplex PCR, and its TCRdb copy is limited to in-frame clones, with some not included. Of approximately 420,000 clones listed, more than 75% are singletons. This sequence originates from a person aged 18-60 years who received the Ad26.COV2.S COVID-19 vaccine or a placebo. Sequences were derived from peripheral blood, sampled in a trial of Ad26.COV2.S vaccine versus placebo. V is TRBV6-5 and J is TRBJ1-6; D uncertain. The CDR3 loop is CASRPPGSPLHF. As DNA, the CDR3 is TGTGCCAGCAGACCGCCCGGGTCACCCCTCCACTTT.